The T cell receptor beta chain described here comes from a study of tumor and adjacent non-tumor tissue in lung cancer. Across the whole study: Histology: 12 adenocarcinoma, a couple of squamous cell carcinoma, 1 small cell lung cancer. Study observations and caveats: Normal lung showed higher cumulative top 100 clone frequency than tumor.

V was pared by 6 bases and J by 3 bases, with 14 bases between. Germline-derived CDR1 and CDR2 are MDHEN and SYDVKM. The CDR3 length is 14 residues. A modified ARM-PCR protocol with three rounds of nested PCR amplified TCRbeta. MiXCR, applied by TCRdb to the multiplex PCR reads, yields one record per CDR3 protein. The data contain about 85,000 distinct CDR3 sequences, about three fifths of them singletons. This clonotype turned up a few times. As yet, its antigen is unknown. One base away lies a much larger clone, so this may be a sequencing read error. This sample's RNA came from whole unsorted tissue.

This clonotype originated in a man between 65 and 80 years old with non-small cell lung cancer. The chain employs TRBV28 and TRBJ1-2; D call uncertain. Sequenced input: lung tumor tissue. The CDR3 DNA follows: TGTGCCAGCAGCTCAACAGATTACGACTATGGCTACACCTTC. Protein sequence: CASSSTDYDYGYTF.